One sample yielded the 32 T cell receptor beta chains listed below, sequenced in a study of shared clonotypes between healthy human individuals. In the naive CD8 group, cells lacked CD45RO and were positively selected for CCR7, so terminally differentiated effector memory CD45RA+ cells were left out. Method: immunoSEQ multiplex PCR; TCRdb's copy keeps in-frame clones and lacks some. The sample holds some 2 million clones, approximately 94% seen once. Material: naive CD8+ T cells sorted from blood. These TCRs come from a young man in good health.

This clone has just one count. The chain employs TRBV7-8 and TRBJ2-7; TRBD1 agrees at 7 bases. The CDR3 is made up of 15 amino acids. Germline loops: CDR1 SGHVS, CDR2 FQNEAQ. Unmatched junction bases numbered 8, after V lost 2 bases and J lost 4 bases. The CDR3 reads CASSLRGGAEYEQYF. CDR3 nucleotides: TGTGCCAGCAGCTTACGAGGGGGCGCGGAGTACGAGCAGTACTTC.

The V gene is TRBV6-4, the J gene TRBJ2-1; D unclear. Germline assignment: CDR1 MRHNA and CDR2 SNTAGT. V was pared by 2 bases and J by 7 bases, with 6 bases between. The length of the CDR3 is 12 residues. The chain's CDR3 is CASSDDGNEQFF. CDR3 DNA: TGTGCCAGCAGTGACGATGGGAATGAGCAGTTCTTC.

This sequence joins TRBV27 and TRBJ2-5, with 7 bases matching TRBD1. Germline V lookup: CDR1 MNHEY, CDR2 SMNVEV (reference sequence). The CDR3 has 15 residues. V lost 3 bases to trimming and J lost 5 bases; unmatched junction nucleotides: 9. CDR3 sequence reads: CASSLMGQSYETQYF. Written as DNA, the CDR3 is TGTGCCAGCAGTTTGATGGGACAGTCTTATGAGACCCAGTACTTC.

The chain combines TRBV4-1 with TRBJ2-6; D is unresolved. Germline V gene sequence: CDR1 MGHRA, CDR2 YSYEKL. CDR3 length: 19 amino acids. Trimming removed 0 bases at V and 0 bases at J, with 15 bases between. The CDR3 sequence: CASSQDSPRDLSGANVLTF. DNA of the CDR3: TGCGCCAGCAGCCAAGACTCACCTCGAGATCTCTCTGGGGCCAACGTCCTGACTTTC.

The chain employs TRBV5-1 and TRBJ2-5; 14 nucleotides line up with TRBD2. CDR3 length equals 16 residues. Germline-derived CDR1 and CDR2 are SGHRS and YFSETQ. V was pared by 4 bases and J by 3 bases, with 5 bases of the junction left unmatched. This chain's CDR3 is CASSPTSGRVEETQYF. The CDR3 DNA reads as TGCGCCAGCAGCCCGACTAGCGGGAGGGTGGAAGAGACCCAGTACTTC.

This chain links TRBV13 with TRBJ2-1; weak D call: TRBD1 (6 bases). The CDR3 runs to 14 residues. Trimming took off 0 bases at V and 4 bases at J, with 7 bases between the two ends. CDR1 and CDR2 from the germline V gene are PRHDT and FYEKMQ (reference sequence). DNA for the CDR3: TGTGCCAGCAGCTTAGGGGACAGTTACAATGAGCAGTTCTTC. Its protein product is CASSLGDSYNEQFF. Full variable domain (remainder filled in from reference TRBV13 and TRBJ2-1): AAGVIQSPRHLIKEKRETATLKCYPIPRHDTVYWYQQGPGQDPQFLISFYEKMQSDKGSIPDRFSAQQFSDYHSELNMSSLELGDSALYFCASSLGDSYNEQFFGPGTRLTVL.

Points on this clone: This could be a read error, since a much larger clone is one nucleotide away. The rearrangement joins TRBV5-6 to TRBJ2-1; 8 bases align to TRBD2. The CDR3 is made up of 13 amino acids. V lost 4 bases to trimming and J lost 5 bases; unmatched junction nucleotides: 2. CDR1 and CDR2 (germline): SGHDT, YYEEEE. In DNA, the CDR3 is TGTGCCAGCAGCCCAGCGGGGGACAATGAGCAGTTCTTC. Encoded protein: CASSPAGDNEQFF.

This chain joins TRBV2 and TRBJ2-7; TRBD2 agrees at 14 bases. Germline V lookup: CDR1 SNHLY, CDR2 FYNNEI. The junction had 4 bases not matched to a gene; V was cut back by 4 bases and J by 5 bases. CDR3 size: 15 residues. In nucleotides, the CDR3 is TGTGCCAGCAGTGGGGGACTAGCGGGAGCCCACGAGCAGTACTTC. Amino acid sequence: CASSGGLAGAHEQYF.

As concerns this clone: The identical CDR3 is also encoded by other nucleotide sequences in the sample. V and J are TRBV29-1 and TRBJ2-7, with 7 positions matching TRBD1. CDR1 SQVTM and CDR2 ANQGSEA come from the germline V gene. Trimming cost V 5 bases and J 0 bases; bases outside gene matches: 1. There are 12 residues in the CDR3. Here the CDR3 DNA reads TGCAGCGTTAGGGACAGCTCCTACGAGCAGTACTTC. As protein: CSVRDSSYEQYF.

The chain is built from TRBV6-5 and TRBJ2-1; D is tentatively TRBD1 or TRBD2 (5 bases each). Germline-derived CDR1 and CDR2 are MNHEY and SVGAGI. The CDR3 loop spans 15 amino acids. V was trimmed by 0 bases and J by 6 bases, leaving 12 bases between them. The CDR3 reads CASSYSQGPRNEQFF. The CDR3 DNA follows: TGTGCCAGCAGTTACTCCCAGGGACCCCGCAATGAGCAGTTCTTC.

The chain is built from TRBV27 and TRBJ1-1, with D possibly TRBD1 on 5 matching bases. The germline V gene encodes CDR1 MNHEY and CDR2 SMNVEV (reference sequence). The CDR3 is made up of 17 amino acids. V lost 5 bases and J lost 0, with 19 bases in between. The DNA for the CDR3 is TGTGCCAGCAGTCCTTCAGGGATTGCCCCTATGAACACTGAAGCTTTCTTT. It is translated as CASSPSGIAPMNTEAFF.

The chain links TRBV7-9 to TRBJ2-7; 7 bases agree with TRBD1. CDR3 length: 16 residues. Unmatched junction bases numbered 10, after V lost 5 bases and J lost 0 bases. Germline CDR1 SEHNR, CDR2 FQNEAQ (reference sequence). CDR3 sequence reads: CASSPFGTEGSYEQYF. DNA for the CDR3: TGTGCCAGCAGCCCGTTCGGGACAGAAGGCTCCTACGAGCAGTACTTC.

Worth noting for this clone: This CDR3 is also generated by other DNA sequences in the sample. The V and J genes are TRBV5-6 and TRBJ2-7; 8 bases are shared with TRBD1. V lost 1 base to trimming and J lost 0 bases; unmatched junction nucleotides: 3. Germline CDR1 reads SGHDT; CDR2 reads YYEEEE. This CDR3 contains 15 residues. CDR3 sequence: CASSLSGTGSYEQYF. CDR3 nucleotides: TGTGCCAGCAGCTTGTCCGGGACAGGCTCCTACGAGCAGTACTTC.

This chain links TRBV4-1 with TRBJ2-7, with 8 bases lining up with TRBD1. The V segment lost 5 bases and the J segment 1 base; nucleotides outside the gene matches: 4. Germline V gene sequence: CDR1 MGHRA, CDR2 YSYEKL. The CDR3 is 14 amino acids. In DNA, the CDR3 is TGCGCCAGCAGCTTCGGGACAGGTTCCTACGAGCAGTACTTC. It yields the protein CASSFGTGSYEQYF.

The V call is TRBV7-9, the J call TRBJ2-7; D might be TRBD2 (6 bases). V dropped 4 bases and J dropped 2 bases, with 15 bases sitting between them. This CDR3 is built from 15 residues. Germline CDR1 SEHNR, CDR2 FQNEAQ (reference sequence). Written as DNA, the CDR3 is TGTGCCAGCAGCTCCCCCCGGGACTGGCCCTACGAGCAGTACTTC. Translating gives CASSSPRDWPYEQYF.

The chain has TRBV5-4 and TRBJ2-1, with a possible D match to TRBD2 (6 bases). From germline, CDR1 is SGHNT and CDR2 YYREEE (reference sequence). This CDR3 is 15 amino acids long. V lost 0 bases, J lost 0 bases, and 7 bases lay in between. The CDR3 region has the DNA TGTGCCAGCAGCTTGGAAGCGGGCTCCTACAATGAGCAGTTCTTC. Protein sequence: CASSLEAGSYNEQFF.

The chain recombines TRBV6-5 with TRBJ1-1; TRBD1 matches at 9 bases. The germline V gene encodes CDR1 MNHEY and CDR2 SVGAGI. Germline trimming cut 2 bases from V and 10 bases from J; bases unmatched to any gene: 5. The CDR3 contains 13 residues. CDR3 in amino acids: CASSYGQGMRAFF. CDR3 DNA sequence: TGTGCCAGCAGTTACGGACAGGGGATGAGAGCTTTCTTT.

V gene TRBV4-1 combines with J gene TRBJ2-3; D ambiguous. The V end was cut by 4 bases, the J end by 3 bases, with 14 bases between. Germline V gene data show CDR1 as MGHRA and CDR2 as YSYEKL. This CDR3 is 15 amino acids long. The CDR3 DNA is TGCGCCAGCAGCCTCAACCCGCCGGGTACAGATACGCAGTATTTT. It codes for CASSLNPPGTDTQYF.

The chain uses TRBV2 and TRBJ2-3, with D tentatively TRBD2 (5 bases). CDR3 length equals 13 residues. Germline loops: CDR1 SNHLY, CDR2 FYNNEI. With 8 bases removed from V and 2 bases from J, the gap between germline ends came to 11 bases. The CDR3 DNA sequence: TGTGCCAGCGAAAAGCGGCACACAGATACGCAGTATTTT. This encodes CASEKRHTDTQYF.

The V call is TRBV4-1, the J call TRBJ2-3, with D perhaps matching TRBD2 (6 bases). Trimming left V 4 bases short and J 4 bases short, with 18 bases between. This CDR3 is built from 16 residues. Germline CDR1 MGHRA, CDR2 YSYEKL. The DNA for the CDR3 is TGCGCCAGCAGCCGCCAACTAGCCCTGGGGGCAGATACGCAGTATTTT. It encodes CASSRQLALGADTQYF.

The rearrangement links TRBV9 to TRBJ2-1; 12 bases map to TRBD2. The CDR3 extends over 17 amino acids. J lost 5 bases, V lost 0 bases, and 6 bases had no gene match. The germline V gene has CDR1 SGDLS and CDR2 YYNGEE. CDR3 in amino acids: CASSVAPSGRVDNEQFF. The CDR3 DNA follows: TGTGCCAGCAGCGTAGCGCCTAGCGGGAGGGTAGACAATGAGCAGTTCTTC.

V is TRBV7-9 and J is TRBJ2-1; the match to TRBD1 covers 8 bases. V shed 3 bases and J 5 bases; nucleotides not matched to a gene: 6. Germline V gene sequence: CDR1 SEHNR, CDR2 FQNEAQ (reference sequence). This CDR3 has 15 residues. Here the CDR3 DNA reads TGTGCCAGCAGCTTTCTAACAGGGGGTAACAATGAGCAGTTCTTC. Its protein is CASSFLTGGNNEQFF.

The chain has TRBV6-1 and TRBJ1-5, with a weak D call TRBD1 (6 bases). CDR1 is MNHNS and CDR2 is SASEGT in the germline V gene. CDR3 length: 16 residues. V lost 4 bases and J lost 0, with 13 bases in between. This CDR3 reads CASSGGHYGSNQPQHF. The CDR3 DNA reads TGTGCCAGCAGTGGGGGGCATTATGGTAGCAATCAGCCCCAGCATTTT.

The chain carries TRBV5-6 and TRBJ1-1, with no clear D. Germline loops: CDR1 SGHDT, CDR2 YYEEEE. The length of the CDR3 is 14 residues. Trimming pared 2 bases from V and 3 bases from J, leaving 11 bases between. DNA of the CDR3: TGTGCCAGCAGCTTCTCGTCAGATTACACTGAAGCTTTCTTT. Translated: CASSFSSDYTEAFF.

The chain couples TRBV29-1 to TRBJ2-7; TRBD1 aligns across 8 bases. V lost 6 bases and J lost 3; bases outside the gene matches: 7. CDR3 length: 13 residues. Germline V gene sequence: CDR1 SQVTM, CDR2 ANQGSEA. CDR3 loop: CSVGDRLNYEQYF. The CDR3, as DNA: TGCAGCGTCGGGGACAGGCTAAACTACGAGCAGTACTTC.

The rearrangement joins TRBV13 to TRBJ2-3, with D possibly called TRBD1 or TRBD2 (7 bases each). The CDR3 totals 17 residues. Germline-derived CDR1 and CDR2 are PRHDT and FYEKMQ (reference sequence). Trimming took 4 bases from V and 2 from J, leaving 19 bases between them. CDR3 sequence: CASSSTESGTDTDTQYF. The CDR3 DNA sequence: TGTGCCAGCAGCTCAACAGAGAGCGGGACAGACACAGATACGCAGTATTTT. The full variable domain, with the rest looked up from reference TRBV13 and TRBJ2-3, is AAGVIQSPRHLIKEKRETATLKCYPIPRHDTVYWYQQGPGQDPQFLISFYEKMQSDKGSIPDRFSAQQFSDYHSELNMSSLELGDSALYFCASSSTESGTDTDTQYFGPGTRLTVL.

The V call is TRBV2, the J call TRBJ1-6; D gene ambiguous. The length of the CDR3 is 12 residues. V lost 5 bases to trimming and J lost 10 bases, with 9 bases between them. From germline, CDR1 is SNHLY and CDR2 FYNNEI. CDR3 in DNA: TGTGCCAGCAGTTACGACCGATCACCCCTCCACTTT. Translating gives CASSYDRSPLHF. Supplemented by reference TRBV2 and TRBJ1-6, the full variable domain reads EPEVTQTPSHQVTQMGQEVILRCVPISNHLYFYWYRQILGQKVEFLVSFYNNEISEKSEIFDDQFSVERPDGSNFTLKIRSTKLEDSAMYFCASSYDRSPLHFGNGTRLTVT.

The rearrangement uses TRBV6-6 and TRBJ1-5, with TRBD1 matching over 10 bases. In germline, CDR1 is MNHNY, CDR2 SVGAGI (reference sequence). CDR3 length: 16 amino acids. Unmatched junction bases numbered 12, after V lost 7 bases and J lost 6 bases. The chain's CDR3 is CASTDEGTGAGQPQHF. The CDR3 region has the DNA TGTGCCAGCACCGACGAAGGGACAGGGGCTGGTCAGCCCCAGCATTTT.

This chain connects TRBV19 to TRBJ1-4; 9 bases line up with TRBD1. The CDR3 length is 15 residues. V gave up 3 bases and J gave up 5 bases; unmatched junction bases: 4. Germline-derived CDR1 and CDR2 are LNHDA and SQIVND (reference sequence). Here the CDR3 DNA reads TGTGCCAGTAGTATGGCTGGGACAGGGAATGAAAAACTGTTTTTT. This translates into CASSMAGTGNEKLFF. The whole variable domain, filled in from reference TRBV19 and TRBJ1-4, reads DGGITQSPKYLFRKEGQNVTLSCEQNLNHDAMYWYRQDPGQGLRLIYYSQIVNDFQKGDIAEGYSVSREKKESFPLTVTSAQKNPTAFYLCASSMAGTGNEKLFFGSGTQLSVL.

About this clone itself: Other DNA sequences in this sample translate to the same CDR3. The chain employs TRBV4-1 and TRBJ2-5; 7 nucleotides match TRBD1. This CDR3 is 14 amino acids long. Trimming cost V 4 bases and J 2 bases; bases outside gene matches: 4. Germline V gene sequence: CDR1 MGHRA, CDR2 YSYEKL. The CDR3 region is CASSLGTDQETQYF. The CDR3 coding sequence is TGCGCCAGCAGCCTCGGGACAGATCAAGAGACCCAGTACTTC.

V usage is TRBV2 and J usage is TRBJ2-1; D assignment may be TRBD1 or TRBD2 (5 bases each). Germline lookup yields CDR1 SNHLY and CDR2 FYNNEI. Trimming pared 3 bases from V and 8 bases from J, leaving 17 bases between. The CDR3 totals 15 residues. CDR3 coding DNA: TGTGCCAGCAGTGACGGGGCGGGTTCCCTCGATGAGCAGTTCTTC. Translated: CASSDGAGSLDEQFF.

With regard to this clone: This sample includes further DNA sequences coding for the same CDR3. The chain combines TRBV4-1 with TRBJ1-1; TRBD1 matches 11 bases. CDR1 and CDR2 (germline): MGHRA, YSYEKL. The ends lost 3 bases at V and 0 bases at J; junction bases unmatched: 3. The CDR3 has 16 residues. The CDR3: CASSQGQGVLNTEAFF. The CDR3 bases are TGCGCCAGCAGCCAGGGACAGGGGGTTCTGAACACTGAAGCTTTCTTT.